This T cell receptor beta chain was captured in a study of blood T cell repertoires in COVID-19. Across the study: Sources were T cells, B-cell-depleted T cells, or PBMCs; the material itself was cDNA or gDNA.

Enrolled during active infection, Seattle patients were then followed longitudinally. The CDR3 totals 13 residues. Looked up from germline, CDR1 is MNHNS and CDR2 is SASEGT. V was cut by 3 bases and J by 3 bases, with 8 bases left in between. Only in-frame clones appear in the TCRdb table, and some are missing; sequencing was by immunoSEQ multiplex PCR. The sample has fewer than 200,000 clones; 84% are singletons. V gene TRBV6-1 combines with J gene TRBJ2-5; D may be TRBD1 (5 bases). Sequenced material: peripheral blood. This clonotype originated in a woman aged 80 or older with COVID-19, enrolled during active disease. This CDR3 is CASSDTGKETQYF. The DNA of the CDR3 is TGTGCCAGCAGTGATACAGGAAAAGAGACCCAGTACTTC.